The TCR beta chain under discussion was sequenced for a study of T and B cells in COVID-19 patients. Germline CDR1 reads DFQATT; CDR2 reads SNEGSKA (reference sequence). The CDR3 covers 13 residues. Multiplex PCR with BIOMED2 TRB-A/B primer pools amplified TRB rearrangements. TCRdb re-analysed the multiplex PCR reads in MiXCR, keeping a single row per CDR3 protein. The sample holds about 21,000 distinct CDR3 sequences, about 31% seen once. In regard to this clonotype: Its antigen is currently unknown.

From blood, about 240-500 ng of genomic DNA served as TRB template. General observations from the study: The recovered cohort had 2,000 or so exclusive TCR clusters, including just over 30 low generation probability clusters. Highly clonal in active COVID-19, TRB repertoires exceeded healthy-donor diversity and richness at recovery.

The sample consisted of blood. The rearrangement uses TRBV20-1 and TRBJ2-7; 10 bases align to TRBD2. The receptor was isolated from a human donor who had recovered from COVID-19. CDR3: CRAQRGGSYEQYF. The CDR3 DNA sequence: TGCAGGGCCCAGCGGGGGGGCTCCTACGAGCAGTACTTC.